The following is a T cell receptor beta chain sequence with its context. The antigen is undetermined. The V segment lost 2 bases and the J segment 0 bases; nucleotides outside the gene matches: 9. CDR3 length: 17 amino acids. Germline lookup yields CDR1 SGHTA and CDR2 FQGNSA. Profiling relied on immunoSEQ multiplex PCR, and the TCRdb table lists in-frame clones only, not all of them. The data contain tens of thousands of clones, around 95% of them singletons. The sample is drawn from a study of cytomegalovirus exposure and HLA in healthy donors. Study background: Both the approximately 130 validation repertoires and the roughly 700 first-cohort repertoires used the same platform, as reported by a later analysis.

Overall study results and limits: Reportedly, cytomegalovirus status was diagnosed with high sensitivity and specificity. In vitro data verified a few CMV-associated chains as specific for CMV antigens.

The validation cohort, a group of more than 100 subjects, included the donors and was separate from the roughly 700-subject first cohort. The sequenced material came from PBMCs. This clonotype was obtained from a woman aged 18-29 years in good health and CMV-seronegative. The chain combines TRBV7-2 with TRBJ1-1, with 7 bases matching TRBD1. CDR3 nucleotides: TGTGCCAGCAGCTTAAGACAGGGAGGACTTGTGAACACTGAAGCTTTCTTT. Its protein product is CASSLRQGGLVNTEAFF.